This TCR beta chain is drawn from a study of blood T cell repertoires in COVID-19. TCRdb's table, derived via immunoSEQ multiplex PCR, lists solely in-frame clones and lacks some. The table records 20,000 to 25,000 clones, roughly 90% of them present only once. CDR1 and CDR2 from the germline V gene are MNHEY and SVGAGI. V dropped 2 bases and J dropped 5 bases, with 12 bases sitting between them. The length of the CDR3 is 15 residues. The sequenced sample consisted of peripheral blood. V and J are TRBV6-5 and TRBJ2-2, with D unresolved. The TCR was taken from a human donor in a cohort sampled during active COVID-19. The donor label of this sample is uncertain. The CDR3 loop reads CASSYRLLRTGELFF. The DNA of the CDR3 is TGTGCCAGCAGTTACAGGCTCTTGAGGACCGGGGAGCTGTTTTTT.